This T cell receptor (beta chain) was retrieved from a study of blood T cell repertoires in COVID-19. Per the study methods: Amplification of reference gene primers was used by the study to estimate nucleated cell counts. Method: immunoSEQ multiplex PCR; TCRdb's copy keeps in-frame clones and lacks some. V and J calls and clone size are those listed in that table; D and trimming were worked out from the DNA. This table has more than 90,000 clones, about 89% appearing once. This CDR3 comprises 13 residues. The V end was cut by 5 bases, the J end by 4 bases, with 12 bases between. Germline CDR1 reads MNHEY; CDR2 reads SMNVEV (reference sequence).

Sequencing was carried out using peripheral blood. This clonotype was sampled from a man aged 40-49 years with acute or convalescent COVID-19. This rearrangement joins TRBV27 to TRBJ2-7; D is perhaps TRBD2 (5 bases). For the CDR3, the DNA is TGTGCCAGCAGTCTCACACGGGGTTACGAGCAGTACTTC. It yields the protein CASSLTRGYEQYF.